This T cell receptor beta chain stems from a study of shared clonotypes between healthy human individuals. Assay: immunoSEQ multiplex PCR; the TCRdb copy retains only in-frame clones and omits some. Among around 1.6 million clones listed, about 98% were seen once. Sequencing was carried out using naive CD4+ T cells sorted from blood. The subset denotes: CD45RA+ positively selected. This TCR was recovered from a man aged 30-40 years in good health.

CDR3 protein: CASSYAGLAGNEQFF. Written as DNA, the CDR3 is TGTGCCAGCAGTTACGCCGGACTAGCGGGTAATGAGCAGTTCTTC. The chain uses TRBV6-5 and TRBJ2-1; TRBD2 agrees at 11 bases. V shed 2 bases and J 7 bases; nucleotides not matched to a gene: 4. CDR3 size: 15 residues. The V gene's germline CDR1 is MNHEY and CDR2 SVGAGI.